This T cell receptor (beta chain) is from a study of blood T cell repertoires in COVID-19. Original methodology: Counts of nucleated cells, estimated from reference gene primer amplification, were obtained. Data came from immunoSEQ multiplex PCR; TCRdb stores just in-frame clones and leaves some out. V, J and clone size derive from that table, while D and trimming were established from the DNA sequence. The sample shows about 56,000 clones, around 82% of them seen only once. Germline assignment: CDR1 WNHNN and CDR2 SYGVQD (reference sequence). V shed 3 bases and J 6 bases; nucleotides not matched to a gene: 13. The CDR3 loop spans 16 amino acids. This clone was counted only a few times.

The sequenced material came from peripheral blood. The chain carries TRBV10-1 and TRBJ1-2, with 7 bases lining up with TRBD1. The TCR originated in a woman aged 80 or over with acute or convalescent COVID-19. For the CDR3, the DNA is TGCGCCAGCAGTGACAGACAGGGACCCCTTCCTGATGGCTACACCTTC. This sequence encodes CASSDRQGPLPDGYTF.